This TCR beta chain is drawn from a study of cytomegalovirus exposure and HLA in healthy donors. PCR was performed using 60 Vbeta and 13 Jbeta primers. The repertoire was sequenced with immunoSEQ multiplex PCR; TCRdb's copy has only in-frame clones and lacks some. The sample shows 150,000 to 200,000 clones, roughly 80% of them seen only once. The CDR3 totals 17 residues. Per the germline V gene, CDR1 is SGHTA and CDR2 is FQGNSA. Losses at the gene ends were 7 bases for V and 2 bases for J; bases not matched to a gene: 6. Material: PBMCs. The clonotype originates from a man in his fifties in good health and CMV-seronegative. V is TRBV7-2 and J is TRBJ2-2; 14 nucleotides align to TRBD2. CDR3 sequence: CASILGLAGGNTGELFF. As DNA, the CDR3 is TGTGCCAGCATCCTAGGACTAGCGGGAGGCAACACCGGGGAGCTGTTTTTT.